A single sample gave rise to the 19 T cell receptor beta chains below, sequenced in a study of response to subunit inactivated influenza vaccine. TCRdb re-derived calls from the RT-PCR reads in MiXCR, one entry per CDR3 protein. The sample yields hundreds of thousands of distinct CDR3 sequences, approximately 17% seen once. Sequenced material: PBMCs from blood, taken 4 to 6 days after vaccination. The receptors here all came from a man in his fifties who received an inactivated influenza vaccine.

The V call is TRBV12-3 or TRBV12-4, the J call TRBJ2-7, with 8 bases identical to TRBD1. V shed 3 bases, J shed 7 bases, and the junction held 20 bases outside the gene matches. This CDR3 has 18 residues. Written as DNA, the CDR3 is TGTGCCAGCAGTTTGTCGGGGGCACGACAGGGGATGCCCAGGGAGCAGTACTTC. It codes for CASSLSGARQGMPREQYF.

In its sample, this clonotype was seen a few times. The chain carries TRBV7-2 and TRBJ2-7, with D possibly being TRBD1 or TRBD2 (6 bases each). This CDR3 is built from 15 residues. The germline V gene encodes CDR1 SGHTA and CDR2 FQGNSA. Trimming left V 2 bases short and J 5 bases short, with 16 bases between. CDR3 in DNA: TGTGCCAGCAGCTTACCCATCGGGGGCGCGGACGAGCAGTACTTC. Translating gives CASSLPIGGADEQYF. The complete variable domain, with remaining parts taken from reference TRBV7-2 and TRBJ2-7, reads GAGVSQSPSNKVTEKGKDVELRCDPISGHTALYWYRQSLGQGLEFLIYFQGNSAPDKSGLPSDRFSAERTGGSVSTLTIQRTQQEDSAVYLCASSLPIGGADEQYFGPGTRLTVT.

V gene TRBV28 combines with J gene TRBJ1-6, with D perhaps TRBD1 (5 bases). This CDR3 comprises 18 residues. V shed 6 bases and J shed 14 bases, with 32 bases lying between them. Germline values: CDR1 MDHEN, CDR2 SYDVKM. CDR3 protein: CASSPHSPLGPRIITLHF. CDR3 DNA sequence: TGTGCCAGCAGCCCGCATTCCCCCCTGGGACCCCGAATAATAACCCTCCACTTT.

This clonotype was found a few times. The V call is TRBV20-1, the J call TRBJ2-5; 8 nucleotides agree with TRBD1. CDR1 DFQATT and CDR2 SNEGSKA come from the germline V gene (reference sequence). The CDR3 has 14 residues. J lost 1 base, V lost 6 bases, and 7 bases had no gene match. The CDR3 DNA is TGCAGTGCAACCAGGGGGCATCCCCAAGAGACCCAGTACTTC. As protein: CSATRGHPQETQYF.

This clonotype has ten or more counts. The CDR3 bases are TGCGCCAGCAGCCGGCAACTCACAGATACGCAGTATTTT. Its protein is CASSRQLTDTQYF. V and J are TRBV4-3 and TRBJ2-3; no clear D gene. CDR1 LGHNA and CDR2 YSLEER come from the germline V gene. The CDR3 is 13 amino acids. With 4 bases removed from V and 2 bases from J, the gap between germline ends came to 7 bases.

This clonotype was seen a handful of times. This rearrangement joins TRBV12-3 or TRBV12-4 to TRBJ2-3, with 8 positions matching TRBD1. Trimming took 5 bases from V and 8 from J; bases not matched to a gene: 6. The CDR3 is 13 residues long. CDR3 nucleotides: TGTGCCAGCAGTCCCAGGGGGCTGGGTACGCAGTATTTT. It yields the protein CASSPRGLGTQYF.

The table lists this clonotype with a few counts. As DNA, the CDR3 is TGTGCCATCAGTGAGAGGAGGAAAGAGACCCAGTACTTC. Protein product: CAISERRKETQYF. J is TRBJ2-5 and V is TRBV10-3; D might be TRBD2 (5 bases). Trimming shortened V by 2 bases and J by 3 bases, and 7 bases separated the two germline ends. The CDR3 spans 13 residues. The germline V gene encodes CDR1 ENHRY and CDR2 SYGVKD.

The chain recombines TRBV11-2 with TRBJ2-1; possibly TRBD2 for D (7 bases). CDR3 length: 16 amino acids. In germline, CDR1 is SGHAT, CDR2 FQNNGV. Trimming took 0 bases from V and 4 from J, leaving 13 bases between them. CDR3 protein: CASSLDEGGAYNEQFF. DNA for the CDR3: TGTGCCAGCAGCTTAGATGAGGGGGGGGCTTACAATGAGCAGTTCTTC.

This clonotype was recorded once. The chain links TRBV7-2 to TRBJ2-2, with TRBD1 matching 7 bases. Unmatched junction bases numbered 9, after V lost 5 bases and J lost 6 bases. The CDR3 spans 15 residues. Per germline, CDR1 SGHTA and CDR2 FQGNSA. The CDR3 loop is CASSARQGNAGELFF. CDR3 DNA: TGTGCCAGCAGCGCCCGACAGGGTAACGCCGGGGAGCTGTTTTTT.

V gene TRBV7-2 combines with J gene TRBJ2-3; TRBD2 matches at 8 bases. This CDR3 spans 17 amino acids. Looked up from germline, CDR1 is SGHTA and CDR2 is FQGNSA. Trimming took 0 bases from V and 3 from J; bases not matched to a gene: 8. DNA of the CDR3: TGTGCCAGCAGCTTAGCGGGGCGGGGGGCCCCTACAGATACGCAGTATTTT. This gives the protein CASSLAGRGAPTDTQYF. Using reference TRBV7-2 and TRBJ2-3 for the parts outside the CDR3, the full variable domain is GAGVSQSPSNKVTEKGKDVELRCDPISGHTALYWYRQSLGQGLEFLIYFQGNSAPDKSGLPSDRFSAERTGGSVSTLTIQRTQQEDSAVYLCASSLAGRGAPTDTQYFGPGTRLTVL.

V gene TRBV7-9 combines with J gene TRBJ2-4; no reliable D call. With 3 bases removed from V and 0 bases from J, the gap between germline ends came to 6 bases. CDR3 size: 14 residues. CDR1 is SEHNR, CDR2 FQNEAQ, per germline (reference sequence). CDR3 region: CASSFDLAKNIQYF. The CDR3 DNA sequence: TGTGCCAGCAGCTTTGACCTAGCCAAAAACATTCAGTACTTC.

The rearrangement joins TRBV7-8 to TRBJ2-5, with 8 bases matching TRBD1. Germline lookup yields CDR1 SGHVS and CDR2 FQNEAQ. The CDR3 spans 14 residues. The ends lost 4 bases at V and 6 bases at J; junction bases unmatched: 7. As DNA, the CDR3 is TGTGCCAGCAGCTCCGACAGGGGCGGAAAGACCCAGTACTTC. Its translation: CASSSDRGGKTQYF.

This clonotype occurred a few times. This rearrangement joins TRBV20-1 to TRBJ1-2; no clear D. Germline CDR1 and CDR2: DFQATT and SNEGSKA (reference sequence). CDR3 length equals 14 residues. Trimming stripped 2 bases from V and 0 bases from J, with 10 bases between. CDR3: CSARPTSSNYGYTF. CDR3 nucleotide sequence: TGCAGTGCTAGACCTACCAGCTCTAACTATGGCTACACCTTC.

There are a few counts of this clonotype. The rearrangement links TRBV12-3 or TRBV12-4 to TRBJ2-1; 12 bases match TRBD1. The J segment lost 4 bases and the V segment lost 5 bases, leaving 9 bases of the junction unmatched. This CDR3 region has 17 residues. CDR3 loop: CASSPLPGQGAYNEQFF. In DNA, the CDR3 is TGTGCCAGCAGTCCCCTCCCGGGACAGGGGGCTTACAATGAGCAGTTCTTC.

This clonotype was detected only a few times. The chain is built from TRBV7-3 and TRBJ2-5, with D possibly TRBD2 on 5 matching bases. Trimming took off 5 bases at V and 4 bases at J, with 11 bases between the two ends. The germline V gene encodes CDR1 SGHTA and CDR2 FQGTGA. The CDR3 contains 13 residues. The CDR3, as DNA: TGTGCCAGCAGCAAAACCGAGGGAGAGACCCAGTACTTC. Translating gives CASSKTEGETQYF.

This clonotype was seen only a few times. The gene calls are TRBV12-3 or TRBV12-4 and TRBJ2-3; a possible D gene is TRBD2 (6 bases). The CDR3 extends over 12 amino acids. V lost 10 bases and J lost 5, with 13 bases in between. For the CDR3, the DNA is TGTGCCACCGGGACTGCACAAGATACGCAGTATTTT. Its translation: CATGTAQDTQYF.

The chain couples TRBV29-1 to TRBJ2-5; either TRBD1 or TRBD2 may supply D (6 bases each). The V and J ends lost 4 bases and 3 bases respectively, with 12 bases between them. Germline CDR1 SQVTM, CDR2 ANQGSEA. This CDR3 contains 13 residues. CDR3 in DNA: TGCAGCGTTGCTGGGGGCGGGGAAGAGACCCAGTACTTC. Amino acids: CSVAGGGEETQYF.

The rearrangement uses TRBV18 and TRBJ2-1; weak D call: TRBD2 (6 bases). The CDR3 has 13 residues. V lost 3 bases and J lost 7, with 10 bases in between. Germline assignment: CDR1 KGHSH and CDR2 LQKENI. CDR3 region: CASSPGSQNEQFF. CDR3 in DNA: TGTGCCAGCTCACCCGGGAGTCAGAATGAGCAGTTCTTC.

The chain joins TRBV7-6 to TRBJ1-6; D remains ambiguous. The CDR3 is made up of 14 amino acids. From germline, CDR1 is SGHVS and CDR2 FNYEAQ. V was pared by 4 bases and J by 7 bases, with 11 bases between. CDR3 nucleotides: TGTGCCAGCAGCTCGTCTCACGCCAATTCACCCCTCCACTTT. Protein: CASSSSHANSPLHF.